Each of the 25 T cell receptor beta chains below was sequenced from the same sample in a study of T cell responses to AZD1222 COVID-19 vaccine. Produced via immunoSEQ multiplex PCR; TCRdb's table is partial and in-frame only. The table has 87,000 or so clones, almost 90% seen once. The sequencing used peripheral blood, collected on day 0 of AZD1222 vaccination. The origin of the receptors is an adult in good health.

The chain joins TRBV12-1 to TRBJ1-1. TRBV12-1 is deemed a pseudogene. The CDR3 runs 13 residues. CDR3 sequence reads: CASSFVGTSEAFF. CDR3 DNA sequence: TGTGCCAGCAGCTTTGTCGGGACGTCTGAAGCTTTCTTT.

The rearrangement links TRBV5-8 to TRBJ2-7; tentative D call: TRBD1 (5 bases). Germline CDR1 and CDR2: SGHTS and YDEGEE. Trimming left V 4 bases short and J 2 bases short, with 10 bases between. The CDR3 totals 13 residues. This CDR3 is CASSPLDTYEQYF. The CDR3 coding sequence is TGTGCCAGCAGCCCACTGGACACCTACGAGCAGTACTTC.

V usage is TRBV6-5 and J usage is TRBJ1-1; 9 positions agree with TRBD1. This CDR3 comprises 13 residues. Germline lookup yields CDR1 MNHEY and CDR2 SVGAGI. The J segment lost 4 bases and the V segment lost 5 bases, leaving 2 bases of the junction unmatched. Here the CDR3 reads CASSPQGATEAFF. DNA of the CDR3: TGTGCCAGCAGTCCACAGGGGGCCACTGAAGCTTTCTTT.

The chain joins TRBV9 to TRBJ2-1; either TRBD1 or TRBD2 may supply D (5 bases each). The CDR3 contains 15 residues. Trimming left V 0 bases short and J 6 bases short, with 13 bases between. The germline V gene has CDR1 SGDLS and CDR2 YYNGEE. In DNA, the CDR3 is TGTGCCAGCAGCGTAGACCTAGGGGAGTTCAATGAGCAGTTCTTC. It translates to CASSVDLGEFNEQFF.

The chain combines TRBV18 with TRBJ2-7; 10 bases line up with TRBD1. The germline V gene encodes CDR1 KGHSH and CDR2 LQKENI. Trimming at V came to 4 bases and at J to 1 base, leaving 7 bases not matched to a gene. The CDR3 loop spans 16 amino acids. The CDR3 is CASSQMGQGLSYEQYF. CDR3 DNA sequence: TGTGCCAGCTCACAAATGGGACAGGGGCTTTCCTACGAGCAGTACTTC.

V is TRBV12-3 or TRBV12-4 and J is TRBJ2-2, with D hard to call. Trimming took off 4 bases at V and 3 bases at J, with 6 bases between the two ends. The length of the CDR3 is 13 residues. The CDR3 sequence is CASSSDDTGELFF. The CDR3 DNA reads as TGTGCCAGCAGTTCGGATGACACCGGGGAGCTGTTTTTT.

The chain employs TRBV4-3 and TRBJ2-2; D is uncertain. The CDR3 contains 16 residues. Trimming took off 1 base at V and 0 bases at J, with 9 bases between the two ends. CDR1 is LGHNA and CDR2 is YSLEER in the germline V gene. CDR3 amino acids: CASSQAVYPNTGELFF. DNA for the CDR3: TGCGCCAGCAGCCAAGCGGTGTATCCGAACACCGGGGAGCTGTTTTTT.

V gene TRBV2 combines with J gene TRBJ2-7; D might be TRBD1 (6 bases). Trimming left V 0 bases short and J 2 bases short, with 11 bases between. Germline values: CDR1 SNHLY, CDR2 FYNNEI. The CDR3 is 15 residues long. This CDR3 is CASSEAPGQTYEQYF. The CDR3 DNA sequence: TGTGCCAGCAGTGAAGCCCCAGGACAGACCTACGAGCAGTACTTC.

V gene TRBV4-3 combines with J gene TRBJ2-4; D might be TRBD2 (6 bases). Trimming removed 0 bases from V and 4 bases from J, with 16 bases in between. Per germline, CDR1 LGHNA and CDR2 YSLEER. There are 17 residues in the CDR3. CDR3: CASSQDRAGLSKNIQYF. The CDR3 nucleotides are TGCGCCAGCAGCCAAGATAGGGCGGGGCTTTCGAAAAACATTCAGTACTTC.

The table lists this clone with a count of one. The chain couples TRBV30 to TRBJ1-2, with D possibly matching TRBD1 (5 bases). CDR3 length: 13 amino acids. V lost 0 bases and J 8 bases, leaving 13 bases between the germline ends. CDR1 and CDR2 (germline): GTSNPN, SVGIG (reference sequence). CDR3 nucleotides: TGTGCCTGGAGTGTCGGGACCTTGGGGGGCTACACCTTC. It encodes CAWSVGTLGGYTF.

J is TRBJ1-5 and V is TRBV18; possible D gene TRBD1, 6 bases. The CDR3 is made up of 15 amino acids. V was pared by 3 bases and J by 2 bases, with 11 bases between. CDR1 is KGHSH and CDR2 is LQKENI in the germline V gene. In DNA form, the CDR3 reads TGTGCCAGCTCACCGGAAGGGGGTGGCAATCAGCCCCAGCATTTT. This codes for CASSPEGGGNQPQHF.

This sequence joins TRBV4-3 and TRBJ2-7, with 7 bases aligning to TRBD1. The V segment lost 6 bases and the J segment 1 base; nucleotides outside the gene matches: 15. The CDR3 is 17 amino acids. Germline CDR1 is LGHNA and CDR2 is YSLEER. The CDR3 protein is CASSPNLVSGGSYEQYF. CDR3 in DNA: TGCGCCAGCAGTCCAAACCTGGTGTCAGGGGGATCCTACGAGCAGTACTTC.

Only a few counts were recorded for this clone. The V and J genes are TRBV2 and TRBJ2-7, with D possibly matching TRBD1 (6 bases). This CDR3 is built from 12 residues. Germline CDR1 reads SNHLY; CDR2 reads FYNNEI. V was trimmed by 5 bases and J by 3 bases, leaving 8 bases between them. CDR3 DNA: TGTGCCAGCAGTTACAGGGTCTACGAGCAGTACTTC. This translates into CASSYRVYEQYF. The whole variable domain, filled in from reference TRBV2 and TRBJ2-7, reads EPEVTQTPSHQVTQMGQEVILRCVPISNHLYFYWYRQILGQKVEFLVSFYNNEISEKSEIFDDQFSVERPDGSNFTLKIRSTKLEDSAMYFCASSYRVYEQYFGPGTRLTVT.

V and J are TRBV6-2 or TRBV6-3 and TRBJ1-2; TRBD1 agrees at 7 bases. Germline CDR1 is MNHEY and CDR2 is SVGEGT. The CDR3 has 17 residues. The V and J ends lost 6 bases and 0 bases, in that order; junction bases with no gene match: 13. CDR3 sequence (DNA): TGTGCCAGCAGCGATCCCACCGGGACAGTAGCTAACTATGGCTACACCTTC. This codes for CASSDPTGTVANYGYTF.

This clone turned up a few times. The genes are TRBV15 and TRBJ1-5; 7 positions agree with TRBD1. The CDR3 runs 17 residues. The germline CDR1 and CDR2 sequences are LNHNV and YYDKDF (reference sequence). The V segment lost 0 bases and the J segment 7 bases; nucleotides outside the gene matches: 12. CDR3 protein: CATSRDRGIGGRQPQHF. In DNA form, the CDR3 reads TGTGCCACCAGCAGAGACAGGGGGATAGGGGGGAGACAGCCCCAGCATTTT.

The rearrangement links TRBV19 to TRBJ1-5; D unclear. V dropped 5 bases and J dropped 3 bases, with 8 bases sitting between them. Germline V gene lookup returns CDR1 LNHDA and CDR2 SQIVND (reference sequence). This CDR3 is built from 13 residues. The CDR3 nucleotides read TGTGCCAGTAGTCCCCAGATCAATCAGCCCCAGCATTTT. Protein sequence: CASSPQINQPQHF.

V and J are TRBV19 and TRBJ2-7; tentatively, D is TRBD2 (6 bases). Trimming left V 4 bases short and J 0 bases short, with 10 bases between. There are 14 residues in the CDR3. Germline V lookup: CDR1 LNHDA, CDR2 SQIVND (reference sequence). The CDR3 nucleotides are TGTGCCAGTAGTAGGCTCGGGAGCTCCTACGAGCAGTACTTC. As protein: CASSRLGSSYEQYF.

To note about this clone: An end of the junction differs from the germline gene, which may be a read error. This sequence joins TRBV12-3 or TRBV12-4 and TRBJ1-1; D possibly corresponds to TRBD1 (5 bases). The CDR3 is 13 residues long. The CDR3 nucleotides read TGTGCCAGCACCCCTGGACTACAGGACCGTGGGGTCTTT. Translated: CASTPGLQDRGVF.

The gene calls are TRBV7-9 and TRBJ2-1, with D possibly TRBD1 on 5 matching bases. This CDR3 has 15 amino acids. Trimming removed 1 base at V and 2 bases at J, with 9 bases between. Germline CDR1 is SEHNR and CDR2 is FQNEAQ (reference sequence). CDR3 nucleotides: TGTGCCAGCAGCTTAGGGGGCCAAACCTACAATGAGCAGTTCTTC. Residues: CASSLGGQTYNEQFF.

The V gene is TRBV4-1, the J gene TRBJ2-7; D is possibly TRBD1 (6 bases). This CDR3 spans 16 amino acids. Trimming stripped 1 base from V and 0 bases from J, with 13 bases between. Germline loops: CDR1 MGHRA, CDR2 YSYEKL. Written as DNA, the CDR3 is TGCGCCAGCAGCCAAGTAGGGGGTGTATTCTCCTACGAGCAGTACTTC. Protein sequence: CASSQVGGVFSYEQYF.

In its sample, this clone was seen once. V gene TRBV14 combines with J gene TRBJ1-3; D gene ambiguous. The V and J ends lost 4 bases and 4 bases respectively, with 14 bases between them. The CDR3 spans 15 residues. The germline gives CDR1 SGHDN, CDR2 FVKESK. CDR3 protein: CASSPTYTAGNTIYF. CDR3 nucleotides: TGTGCCAGCAGCCCCACGTACACGGCCGGAAACACCATATATTTT.

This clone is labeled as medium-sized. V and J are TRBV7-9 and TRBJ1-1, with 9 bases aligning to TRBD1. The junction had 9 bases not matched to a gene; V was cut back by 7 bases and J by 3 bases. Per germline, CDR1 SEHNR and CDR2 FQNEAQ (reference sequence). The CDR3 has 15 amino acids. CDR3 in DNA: TGTGCCAGCATCTCTATGGGGGACAGGGACACTGAAGCTTTCTTT. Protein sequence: CASISMGDRDTEAFF.

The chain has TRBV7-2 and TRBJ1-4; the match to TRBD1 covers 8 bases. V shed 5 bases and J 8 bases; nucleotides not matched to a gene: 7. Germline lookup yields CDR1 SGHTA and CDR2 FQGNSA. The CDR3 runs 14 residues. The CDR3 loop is CASSPGQGREKLFF. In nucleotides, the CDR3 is TGTGCCAGCAGCCCCGGACAGGGCCGGGAAAAACTGTTTTTT.

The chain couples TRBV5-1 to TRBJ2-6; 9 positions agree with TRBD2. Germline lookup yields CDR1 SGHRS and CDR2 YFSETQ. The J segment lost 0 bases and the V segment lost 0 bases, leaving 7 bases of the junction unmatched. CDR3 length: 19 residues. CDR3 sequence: CASSLAIAGVPSGANVLTF. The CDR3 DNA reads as TGCGCCAGCAGCTTGGCTATAGCGGGGGTTCCCTCTGGGGCCAACGTCCTGACTTTC.

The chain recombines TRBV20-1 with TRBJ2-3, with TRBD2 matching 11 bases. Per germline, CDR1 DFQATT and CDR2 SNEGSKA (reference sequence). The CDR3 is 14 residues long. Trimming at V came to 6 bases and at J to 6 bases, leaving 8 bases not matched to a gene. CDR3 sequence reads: CSASYSGGVDTQYF. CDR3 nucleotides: TGCAGTGCGAGTTATAGCGGGGGGGTCGATACGCAGTATTTT.